A selection of T cell receptor beta chains follows, all from one sample in a study of blood T cell repertoires in COVID-19. Only in-frame clones appear in the TCRdb table, and some are missing; sequencing was by immunoSEQ multiplex PCR. Of approximately 250,000 clones in the sample, about 89% are singletons; the top ten hold around 1.5%. Sequencing was carried out using peripheral blood. These receptors originate from a woman aged 55-69 years who had recovered from COVID-19. The CDR3 runs from the conserved cysteine through the conserved F or W. D genes are given only for firm matches. Clone size, where shown, is once, few, many, or a class for clones that have expanded.

clone_size d_call j_call v_call cdr3_nt cdr3_aa
. . TRBJ2-6 TRBV27 TGTGCCAGCAGTCCTACGACAGGCGCCCGGTGGGCCAACGTCCTGACTTTC CASSPTTGARWANVLTF
few . TRBJ1-5 TRBV6-6 TGTGCCAGCAGTCCAAGCGGGGCGGCGGGCGACAATCAGCCCCAGCATTTT CASSPSGAAGDNQPQHF
. TRBD1 TRBJ2-7 TRBV6-5 TGTGCCAGCAGTTCCGCAGGGGGCGCGTACTTC CASSSAGGAYF
. TRBD1 TRBJ1-1 TRBV5-1 TGCGCCAGCAGCTTCTATGGCAGGACAGGGGTAATGAACACTGAAGCTTTCTTT CASSFYGRTGVMNTEAFF
. . TRBJ2-2 TRBV11-3 TGTGCCAGCAGCAGAGGGACAAGCCCTGGCACCGGGGAGCTGTTTTTT CASSRGTSPGTGELFF
once . TRBJ2-1 TRBV5-4 TGTGCCAGCAGCTTCAGGGGCCCGTATGAGCAGTTCTTC CASSFRGPYEQFF
once . TRBJ2-2 TRBV20-1 TGCAGTGCTAGTGGCAGCAGGGTGGACACCGGGGAGCTGTTTTTT CSASGSRVDTGELFF
. . TRBJ2-5 TRBV2 TGTGCCAGCAGTGTAGTAGCGGAGACCCAGTACTTC CASSVVAETQYF
. TRBD1 TRBJ2-1 TRBV6-5 TGTGCCAGCAGTTACTCGCGGACAGGGGGCCCCGATGAGCAGTTCTTC CASSYSRTGGPDEQFF
. . TRBJ2-2 TRBV7-3 TGTGCCAGCAGCCAGGGCCCGGCTACCGGGGAGCTGTTTTTT CASSQGPATGELFF
. . TRBJ2-7 TRBV5-4 TGTGCCAGCAGCTCGAGCCACGAGCAGTACTTC CASSSSHEQYF
many . TRBJ1-1 TRBV7-3 TGTGCCAGCAGCTTAACTGTGCGGTCTGAAGCTTTCTTT CASSLTVRSEAFF
. TRBD1 TRBJ1-1 TRBV9 TGTGCCAGCAGCGTGGGGCAGGGGGCGGGTTTGGACACTGAAGCTTTCTTT CASSVGQGAGLDTEAFF
. TRBD1 TRBJ2-5 TRBV27 TGTGCCAGCAGTTGGGACAGGGTTCAAGAGACCCAGTACTTC CASSWDRVQETQYF
. TRBD2 TRBJ2-5 TRBV19 TGTGCCAGTAGTGCCCAGCGGGGTCTCGGCGAAGAGACCCAGTACTTC CASSAQRGLGEETQYF
few TRBD2 TRBJ2-1 TRBV2 TGTGCCAGCAAGGGGATAGCGGGGGGACAGGAGCAGTTCTTC CASKGIAGGQEQFF
. TRBD1 TRBJ1-5 TRBV2 TGTGCCAGCATGGGAGACAGGGGCAATCAGCCCCAGCATTTT CASMGDRGNQPQHF
. . TRBJ2-7 TRBV28 TGTGCCAGCAGTCGAGACCGGGGAGGACAGTACTTC CASSRDRGGQYF
. . TRBJ1-5 TRBV3-1/TRBV3-2 TGTGCCAGCAGCCATCAGTCCTCGGGGCCCCAGCATTTT CASSHQSSGPQHF
few TRBD2 TRBJ2-1 TRBV7-2 TGTGCCAGCAGCTTAGGGACTAGCGGGGGGTACTCGCAGTTCTTC CASSLGTSGGYSQFF
once TRBD1 TRBJ2-2 TRBV6-5 TGTGCCAGCAGTTACAGGGGGCCCGGGGAGCTGTTTTTT CASSYRGPGELFF
once TRBD2 TRBJ2-5 TRBV13 TGTGCCAGCAGCTATAGCGGGGGGCCCATAGTGGAGACCCAGTACTTC CASSYSGGPIVETQYF
. . TRBJ2-2 TRBV5-1 TGCGCCAGCAGCTCGGACACTAACACCGGGGAGCTGTTTTTT CASSSDTNTGELFF
. . TRBJ1-5 TRBV16 TGTGCCAGCAGCCACGTTGAAAGGGGAGGACAGCCCCAGCATTTT CASSHVERGGQPQHF
once . TRBJ2-7 TRBV7-8 TGTGCCAGCAGCGGAATCATACAGGGCGAGCAGTACTTC CASSGIIQGEQYF
. . TRBJ1-5 TRBV3-1/TRBV3-2 TGTGCCAGCAGCCAAACGGGGGTAGGCAATCAGCCCCAGCATTTT CASSQTGVGNQPQHF
. . TRBJ1-1 TRBV9 TGTGCCAGCAGTGATCGGTCGTACACTGAAGCTTTCTTT CASSDRSYTEAFF
few . TRBJ2-2 TRBV7-2 TGTGCCAGCAGTTCAAGACCACTAACGAACACCGGGGAGCTGTTTTTT CASSSRPLTNTGELFF
. . TRBJ2-2 TRBV7-2 TGTGCCAGCGATGGCCTCTCGAACACCGGGGAGCTGTTTTTT CASDGLSNTGELFF
. TRBD1 TRBJ2-7 TRBV5-1 TGCGCCAGCAGCTTGCTGACAGGGACCTACGAGCAGTACTTC CASSLLTGTYEQYF
. . TRBJ2-7 TRBV5-1 TGCGCCAGCAGCACCGGGACTGCTAGCGACGAGCAGTACTTC CASSTGTASDEQYF
. . TRBJ1-3 TRBV7-3 TGTGCCAGCAGCTTAGCCGGCGGTGGAAACACCATATATTTT CASSLAGGGNTIYF
. . TRBJ2-1 TRBV7-7 TGTGCTAGCAGCTTGGCGGGGGCCCTCTACAATGAGCAGTTCTTC CASSLAGALYNEQFF
. TRBD2 TRBJ2-5 TRBV19 TGTGCCAGTAGTATAAGGGGGACTAGAGAGACCCAGTACTTC CASSIRGTRETQYF
. . TRBJ1-1 TRBV7-3 TGTGCCAGCAGCTTGACAGGTGGAATGAACACTGAAGCTTTCTTT CASSLTGGMNTEAFF
. . TRBJ2-1 TRBV9 TGTGCCAGCAGCGTAGCAACAGTTAATGAGCAGTTCTTC CASSVATVNEQFF
few . TRBJ1-5 TRBV7-2 TGTGCCAGCAGCCTCCCCAATCAGCCCCAGCATTTT CASSLPNQPQHF
. TRBD2 TRBJ2-5 TRBV15 TGTGCCACCAGCAGAGGAATACTAGCGGGGCAAGAGACCCAGTACTTC CATSRGILAGQETQYF
. TRBD2 TRBJ2-7 TRBV7-3 TGTGCCAGCAGCCCAGGACGGGGGGCCTACGAGCAGTACTTC CASSPGRGAYEQYF
. TRBD1 TRBJ1-3 TRBV4-3 TGCGCCAGCAGCCGACTAACAGGGGGATTAACTGGAAACACCATATATTTT CASSRLTGGLTGNTIYF
. . TRBJ1-1 TRBV7-3 TGTGCCAGCAGCTTAATTCTCGGGGCAGGGGCTGAAGCTTTCTTT CASSLILGAGAEAFF
. . TRBJ1-1 TRBV12-3/TRBV12-4 TGTGCCAGCAGCATTACAGGGTGGGAAGCTTTCTTT CASSITGWEAFF
few TRBD1 TRBJ2-2 TRBV5-1 TGCGCCAGCAGCTCGGGACAGCTAAACACCGGGGAGCTGTTTTTT CASSSGQLNTGELFF
. . TRBJ2-5 TRBV19 TGTGCCAGTAGTATAGATCTGGAGACCCAGTACTTC CASSIDLETQYF
. . TRBJ1-6 TRBV25-1 TGTGCCAGCAGTGTTCAGTCTTGGAATTCACCCCTCCACTTT CASSVQSWNSPLHF
. . TRBJ1-3 TRBV6-5 TGTGCCAGCAGCTGGTTTCAGGGCTCTGGAAACACCATATATTTT CASSWFQGSGNTIYF
. . TRBJ2-1 TRBV27 TGTGCCAGCACCCTCGACAGCTCGCCCTACAATGAGCAGTTCTTC CASTLDSSPYNEQFF
few . TRBJ2-5 TRBV6-2/TRBV6-3 TGTGCCAGCAGTTACTCGGGTGCCACGGGGACCCAGTACTTC CASSYSGATGTQYF